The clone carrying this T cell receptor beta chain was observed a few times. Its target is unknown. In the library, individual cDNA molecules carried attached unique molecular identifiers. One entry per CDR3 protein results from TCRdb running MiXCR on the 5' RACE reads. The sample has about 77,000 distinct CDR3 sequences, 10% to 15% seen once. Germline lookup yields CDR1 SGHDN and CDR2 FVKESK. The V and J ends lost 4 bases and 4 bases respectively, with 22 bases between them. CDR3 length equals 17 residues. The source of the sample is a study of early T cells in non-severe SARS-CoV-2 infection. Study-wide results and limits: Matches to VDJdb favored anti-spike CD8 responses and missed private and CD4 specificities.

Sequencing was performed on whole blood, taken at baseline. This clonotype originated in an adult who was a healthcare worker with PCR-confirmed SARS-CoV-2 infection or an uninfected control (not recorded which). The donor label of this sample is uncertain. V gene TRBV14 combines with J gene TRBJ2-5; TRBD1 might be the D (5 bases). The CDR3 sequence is CASSRPSTEEKGETQYF. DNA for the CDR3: TGTGCCAGCAGCCGACCGTCGACAGAAGAAAAAGGAGAGACCCAGTACTTC.